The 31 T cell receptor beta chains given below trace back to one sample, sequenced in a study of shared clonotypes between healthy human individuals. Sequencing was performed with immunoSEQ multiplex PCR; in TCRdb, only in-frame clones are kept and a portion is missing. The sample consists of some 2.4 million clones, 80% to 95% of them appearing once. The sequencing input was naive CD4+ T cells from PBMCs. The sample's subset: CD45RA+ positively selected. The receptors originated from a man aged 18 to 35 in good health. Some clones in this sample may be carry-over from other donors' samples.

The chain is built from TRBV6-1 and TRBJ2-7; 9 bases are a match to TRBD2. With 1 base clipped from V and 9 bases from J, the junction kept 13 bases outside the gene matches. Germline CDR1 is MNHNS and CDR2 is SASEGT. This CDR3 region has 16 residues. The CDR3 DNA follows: TGTGCCAGCAGTGAAGGTTTGGGACTAGCATTTAGTAGGCAGTACTTC. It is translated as CASSEGLGLAFSRQYF.

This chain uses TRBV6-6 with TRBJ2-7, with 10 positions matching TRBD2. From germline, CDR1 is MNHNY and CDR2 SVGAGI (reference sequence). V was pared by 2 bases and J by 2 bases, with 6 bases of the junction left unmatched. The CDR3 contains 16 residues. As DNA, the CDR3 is TGTGCCAGCAGTTACGCTCTAGCGGGGGCTCCCTACGAGCAGTACTTC. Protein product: CASSYALAGAPYEQYF.

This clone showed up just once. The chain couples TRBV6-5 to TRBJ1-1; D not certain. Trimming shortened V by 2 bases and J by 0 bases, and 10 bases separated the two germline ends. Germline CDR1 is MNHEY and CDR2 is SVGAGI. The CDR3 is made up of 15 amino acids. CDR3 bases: TGTGCCAGCAGTTACGGGCTACTCATGAACACTGAAGCTTTCTTT. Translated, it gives CASSYGLLMNTEAFF.

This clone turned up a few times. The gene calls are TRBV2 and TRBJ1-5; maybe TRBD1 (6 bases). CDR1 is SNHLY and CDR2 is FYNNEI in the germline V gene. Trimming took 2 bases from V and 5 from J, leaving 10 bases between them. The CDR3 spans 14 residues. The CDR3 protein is CASSEQGIYQPQHF. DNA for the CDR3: TGTGCCAGCAGTGAACAGGGGATCTATCAGCCCCAGCATTTT.

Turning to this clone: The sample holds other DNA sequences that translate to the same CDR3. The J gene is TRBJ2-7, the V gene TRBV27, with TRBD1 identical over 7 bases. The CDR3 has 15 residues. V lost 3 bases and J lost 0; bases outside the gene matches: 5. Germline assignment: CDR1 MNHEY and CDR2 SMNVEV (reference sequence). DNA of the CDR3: TGTGCCAGCAGTTTTAAGGGGGCCAGCTCCTACGAGCAGTACTTC. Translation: CASSFKGASSYEQYF.

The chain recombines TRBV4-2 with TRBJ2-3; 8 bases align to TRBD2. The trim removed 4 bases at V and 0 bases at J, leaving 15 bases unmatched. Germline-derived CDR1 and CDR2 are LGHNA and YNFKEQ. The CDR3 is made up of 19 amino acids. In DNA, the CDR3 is TGTGCCAGCAGCCTGGGATTGGTAGCGGGACATCATAGCACAGATACGCAGTATTTT. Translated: CASSLGLVAGHHSTDTQYF.

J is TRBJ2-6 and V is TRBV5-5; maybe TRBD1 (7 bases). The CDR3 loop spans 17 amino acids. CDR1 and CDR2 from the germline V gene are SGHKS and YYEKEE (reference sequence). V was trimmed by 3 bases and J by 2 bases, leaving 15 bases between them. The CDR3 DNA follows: TGTGCCAGCAGCTGGGGGGACAGTCCTCCTGGGGCCAACGTCCTGACTTTC. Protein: CASSWGDSPPGANVLTF. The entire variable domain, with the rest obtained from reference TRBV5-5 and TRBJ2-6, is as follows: DAGVTQSPTHLIKTRGQQVTLRCSPISGHKSVSWYQQVLGQGPQFIFQYYEKEERGRGNFPDRFSARQFPNYSSELNVNALLLGDSALYLCASSWGDSPPGANVLTFGAGSRLTVL.

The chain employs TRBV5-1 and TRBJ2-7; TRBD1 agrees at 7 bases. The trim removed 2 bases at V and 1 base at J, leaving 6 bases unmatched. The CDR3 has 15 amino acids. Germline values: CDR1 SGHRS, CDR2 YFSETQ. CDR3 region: CASSFLGTASYEQYF. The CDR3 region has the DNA TGCGCCAGCAGCTTCCTAGGGACAGCTTCCTACGAGCAGTACTTC.

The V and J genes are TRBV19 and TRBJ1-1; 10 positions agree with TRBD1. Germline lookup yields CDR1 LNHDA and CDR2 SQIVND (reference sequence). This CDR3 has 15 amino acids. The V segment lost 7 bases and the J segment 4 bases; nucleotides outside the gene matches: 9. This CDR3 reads CASTQERQGATEAFF. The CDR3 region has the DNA TGTGCCAGTACCCAAGAGAGACAGGGGGCCACTGAAGCTTTCTTT. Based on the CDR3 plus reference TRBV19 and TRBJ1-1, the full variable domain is DGGITQSPKYLFRKEGQNVTLSCEQNLNHDAMYWYRQDPGQGLRLIYYSQIVNDFQKGDIAEGYSVSREKKESFPLTVTSAQKNPTAFYLCASTQERQGATEAFFGQGTRLTVV.

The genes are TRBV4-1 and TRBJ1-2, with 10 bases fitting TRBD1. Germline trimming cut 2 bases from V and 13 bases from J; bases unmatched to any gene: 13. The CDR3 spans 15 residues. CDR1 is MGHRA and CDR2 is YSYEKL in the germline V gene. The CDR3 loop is CASSQPGTGDMAFTF. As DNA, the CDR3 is TGCGCCAGCAGCCAACCAGGGACAGGGGATATGGCTTTCACCTTC.

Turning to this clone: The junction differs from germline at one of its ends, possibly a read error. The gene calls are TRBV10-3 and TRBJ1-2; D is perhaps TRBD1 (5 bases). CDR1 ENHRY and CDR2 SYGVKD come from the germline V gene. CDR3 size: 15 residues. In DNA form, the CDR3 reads TGTGCCAGCAGTTACTCGGTTTGGGGGACCTATGGCTACACCTTC. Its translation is CASSYSVWGTYGYTF.

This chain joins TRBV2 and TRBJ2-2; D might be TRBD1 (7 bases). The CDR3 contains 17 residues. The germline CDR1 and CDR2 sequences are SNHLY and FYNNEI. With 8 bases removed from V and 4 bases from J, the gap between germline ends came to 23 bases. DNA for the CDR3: TGTGCCAGCTTTGGGGGAGGCACAGGGGTGGCCACCGGGGAGCTGTTTTTT. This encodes CASFGGGTGVATGELFF. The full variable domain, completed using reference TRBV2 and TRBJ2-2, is EPEVTQTPSHQVTQMGQEVILRCVPISNHLYFYWYRQILGQKVEFLVSFYNNEISEKSEIFDDQFSVERPDGSNFTLKIRSTKLEDSAMYFCASFGGGTGVATGELFFGEGSRLTVL.

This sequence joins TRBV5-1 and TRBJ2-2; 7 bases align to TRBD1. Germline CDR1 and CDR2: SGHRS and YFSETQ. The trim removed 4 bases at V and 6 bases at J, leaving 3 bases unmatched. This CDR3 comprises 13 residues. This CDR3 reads CASSEGQAGELFF. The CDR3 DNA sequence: TGCGCCAGCAGCGAAGGACAGGCCGGGGAGCTGTTTTTT.

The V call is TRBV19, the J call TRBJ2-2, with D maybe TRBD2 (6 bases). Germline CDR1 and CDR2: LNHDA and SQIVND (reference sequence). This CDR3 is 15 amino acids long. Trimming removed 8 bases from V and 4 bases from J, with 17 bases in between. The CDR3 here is CASSNRDWGTGELFF. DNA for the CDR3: TGTGCCAGTTCGAACCGGGACTGGGGCACCGGGGAGCTGTTTTTT.

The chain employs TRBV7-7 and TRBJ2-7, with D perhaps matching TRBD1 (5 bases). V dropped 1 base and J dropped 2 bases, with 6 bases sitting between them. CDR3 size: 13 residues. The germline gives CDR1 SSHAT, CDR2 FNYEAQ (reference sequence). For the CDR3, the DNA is TGTGCCAGCAGCTTAGGACAGCCCTACGAGCAGTACTTC. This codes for CASSLGQPYEQYF.

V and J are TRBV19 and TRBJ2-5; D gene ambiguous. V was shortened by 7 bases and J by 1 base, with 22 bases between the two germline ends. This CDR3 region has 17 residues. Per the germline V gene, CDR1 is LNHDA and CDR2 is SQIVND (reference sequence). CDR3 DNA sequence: TGTGCCAGTACCCCTCGTTCGGCCAGGTGGTCCCAAGAGACCCAGTACTTC. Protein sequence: CASTPRSARWSQETQYF.

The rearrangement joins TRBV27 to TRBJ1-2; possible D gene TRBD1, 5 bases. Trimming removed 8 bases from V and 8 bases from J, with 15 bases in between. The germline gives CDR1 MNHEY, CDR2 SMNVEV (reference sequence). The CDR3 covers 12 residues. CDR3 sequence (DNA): TGTGCCAGCGCTACCGGGGGTTTAGGCTACACCTTC. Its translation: CASATGGLGYTF.

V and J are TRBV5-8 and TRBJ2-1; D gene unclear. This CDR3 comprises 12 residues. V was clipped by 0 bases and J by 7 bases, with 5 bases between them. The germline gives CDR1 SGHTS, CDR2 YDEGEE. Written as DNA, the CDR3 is TGTGCCAGCAGCTTGGGGAAAAATGAGCAGTTCTTC. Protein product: CASSLGKNEQFF.

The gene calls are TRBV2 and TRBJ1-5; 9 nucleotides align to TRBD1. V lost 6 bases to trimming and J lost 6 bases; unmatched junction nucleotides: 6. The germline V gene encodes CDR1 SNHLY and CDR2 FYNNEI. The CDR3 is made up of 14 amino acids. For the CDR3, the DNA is TGTGCCAGCAGGACCAGACAGGGGGGTCAGCCCCAGCATTTT. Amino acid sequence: CASRTRQGGQPQHF.

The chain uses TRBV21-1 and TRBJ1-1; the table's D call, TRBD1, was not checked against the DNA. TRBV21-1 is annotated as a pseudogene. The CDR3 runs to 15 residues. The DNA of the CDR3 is TGTGCCAGCACTAGGGACAGGGGGCTCTCCACTGAAGCTTTCTTT. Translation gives CASTRDRGLSTEAFF.

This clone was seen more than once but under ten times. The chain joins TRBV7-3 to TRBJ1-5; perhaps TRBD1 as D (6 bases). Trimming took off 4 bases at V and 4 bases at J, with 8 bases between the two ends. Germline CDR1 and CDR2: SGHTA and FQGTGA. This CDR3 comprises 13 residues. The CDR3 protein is CASSSDRNQPQHF. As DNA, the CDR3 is TGTGCCAGCAGCTCCGACAGGAATCAGCCCCAGCATTTT.

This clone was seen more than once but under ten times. The CDR3 nucleotides read TGCGGACTAGTCGGGGCCGCGAACACTGAAGCTTTCTTT. Protein product: CGLVGAANTEAFF. This chain connects TRBV29-1 to TRBJ1-1; possibly TRBD1 for D (5 bases). Germline values: CDR1 SQVTM, CDR2 ANQGSEA. CDR3 length equals 13 residues.

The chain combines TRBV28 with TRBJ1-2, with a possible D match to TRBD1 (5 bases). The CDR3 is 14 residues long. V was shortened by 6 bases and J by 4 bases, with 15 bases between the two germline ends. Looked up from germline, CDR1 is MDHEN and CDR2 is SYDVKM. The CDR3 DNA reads TGTGCCAGCAGCCTTGGAGGGACGGGCTATGGCTACACCTTC. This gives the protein CASSLGGTGYGYTF.

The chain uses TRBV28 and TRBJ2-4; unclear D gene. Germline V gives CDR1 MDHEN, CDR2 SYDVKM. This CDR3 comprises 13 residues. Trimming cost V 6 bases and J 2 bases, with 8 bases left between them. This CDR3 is CASRLGPKNIQYF. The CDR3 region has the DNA TGTGCCAGCAGGCTCGGTCCCAAAAACATTCAGTACTTC.

This chain's CDR3 is CSASQGGGYTF. The CDR3 DNA is TGCAGCGCGTCTCAGGGAGGTGGCTACACCTTC. V is TRBV29-1 and J is TRBJ1-2, with D perhaps TRBD1 (5 bases). Looked up from germline, CDR1 is SQVTM and CDR2 is ANQGSEA. CDR3 length equals 11 residues. Trimming left V 7 bases short and J 7 bases short, with 13 bases between.

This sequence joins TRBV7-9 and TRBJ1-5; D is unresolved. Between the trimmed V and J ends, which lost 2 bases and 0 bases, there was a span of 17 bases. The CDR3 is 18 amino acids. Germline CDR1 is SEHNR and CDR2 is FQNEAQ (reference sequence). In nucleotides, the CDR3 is TGTGCCAGCAGCTTATGGAAGGGATGGGGAGATAGCAATCAGCCCCAGCATTTT. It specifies CASSLWKGWGDSNQPQHF.

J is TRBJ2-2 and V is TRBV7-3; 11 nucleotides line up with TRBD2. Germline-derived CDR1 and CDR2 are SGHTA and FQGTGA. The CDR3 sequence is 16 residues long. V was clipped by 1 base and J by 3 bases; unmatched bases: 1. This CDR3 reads CASSLIAGGDTGELFF. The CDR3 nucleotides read TGTGCCAGCAGCTTAATAGCGGGAGGGGACACCGGGGAGCTGTTTTTT.

The CDR3 region is CASSGGFRDQPQHF. CDR3 sequence (DNA): TGTGCCAGTAGTGGAGGTTTCAGGGATCAGCCCCAGCATTTT. The chain recombines TRBV19 with TRBJ1-5; a weak D match, TRBD1 (5 bases). Germline-derived CDR1 and CDR2 are LNHDA and SQIVND (reference sequence). Trimming shortened V by 5 bases and J by 5 bases, and 13 bases separated the two germline ends. The CDR3 loop spans 14 amino acids.

The CDR3 sequence is CAWSVRDSETQYF. The CDR3 DNA sequence: TGTGCCTGGAGTGTACGCGACAGCGAGACCCAGTACTTC. V usage is TRBV30 and J usage is TRBJ2-5, with D possibly TRBD1 on 5 matching bases. The V end was cut by 0 bases, the J end by 5 bases, with 10 bases between. Germline assignment: CDR1 GTSNPN and CDR2 SVGIG (reference sequence). This CDR3 is 13 amino acids long. The full variable domain, rest sourced from reference TRBV30 and TRBJ2-5, is SQTIHQWPATLVQPVGSPLSLECTVEGTSNPNLYWYRQAAGRGLQLLFYSVGIGQISSEVPQNLSASRPQDRQFILSSKKLLLSDSGFYLCAWSVRDSETQYFGPGTRLLVL.

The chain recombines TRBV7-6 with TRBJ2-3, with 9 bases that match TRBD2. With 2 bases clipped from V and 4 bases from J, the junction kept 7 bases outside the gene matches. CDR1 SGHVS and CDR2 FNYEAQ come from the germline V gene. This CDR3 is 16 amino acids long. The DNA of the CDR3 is TGTGCCAGCAGCTTATTGCGGGAGGGCCTATCAGATACGCAGTATTTT. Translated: CASSLLREGLSDTQYF.

CDR3 in amino acids: CASRTGTENTEAFF. Written as DNA, the CDR3 is TGTGCCAGCCGAACCGGGACAGAGAACACTGAAGCTTTCTTT. The chain recombines TRBV5-5 with TRBJ1-1; 7 nucleotides match TRBD1. In germline, CDR1 is SGHKS, CDR2 YYEKEE (reference sequence). This CDR3 comprises 14 residues. With V trimmed by 7 bases and J by 1 base, 7 bases remained unmatched.